This T cell receptor (beta chain) was sequenced for a study of type 1 regulatory T cells. Study overall: T-allo10 is an in vitro-generated, Tr1-enriched CD4 T cell product specific for alloantigen. Study results and caveats: Compared with non-type 1 regulatory T cells, type 1 regulatory T cells showed a more restricted TCR repertoire.

Germline CDR1 SGHAT, CDR2 FQNNGV. The CDR3 sequence is 15 residues long. V gave up 5 bases and J gave up 4 bases, with 17 bases separating them. A note on this clonotype: Its antigen is unknown.

TCRdb independently ran MiXCR on the reads; one entry per CDR3 protein. The sample carries just under 65,000 distinct CDR3 sequences, roughly 49% recorded once. What was sequenced was cultured non-Tr1 T cells, either the whole culture or a sorted T cell fraction (not recorded which). This clonotype was obtained from a human donor in good health. This chain joins TRBV11-2 and TRBJ1-2; D is undetermined. The CDR3 region is CASSPKVGAAYGYTF. In DNA form, the CDR3 reads TGTGCCAGCAGCCCGAAGGTCGGAGCGGCCTATGGCTACACCTTC.